These 8 T cell receptor beta chains share one sample of origin, sequenced in a study of T cell responses to AZD1222 COVID-19 vaccine. TCRdb keeps only in-frame clones here, not all; method: immunoSEQ multiplex PCR. Here the sample spans about 160,000 clones, around nine tenths being singletons. This material consisted of peripheral blood, taken on day 0 of AZD1222 vaccination. These receptors all stem from an adult in good health.

The V and J genes are TRBV5-4 and TRBJ2-5, with TRBD2 matching over 9 bases. CDR3 size: 16 residues. From germline, CDR1 is SGHNT and CDR2 YYREEE (reference sequence). Germline trimming cut 0 bases from V and 5 bases from J; bases unmatched to any gene: 8. CDR3 DNA sequence: TGTGCCAGCAGCTTGGGGGGAGCGGGGGGACGCGAGACCCAGTACTTC. This translates into CASSLGGAGGRETQYF.

The V gene is TRBV5-1, the J gene TRBJ1-3, with D possibly being TRBD1 (6 bases). Germline CDR1 is SGHRS and CDR2 is YFSETQ. The CDR3 is made up of 14 amino acids. V was clipped by 4 bases and J by 2 bases, with 10 bases between them. CDR3 loop: CASSPGTPGNTIYF. The CDR3 nucleotides are TGCGCCAGCAGCCCCGGGACACCTGGAAACACCATATATTTT.

V gene TRBV30 combines with J gene TRBJ2-7, with TRBD2 matching over 9 bases. Germline V gene lookup returns CDR1 GTSNPN and CDR2 SVGIG (reference sequence). Germline trimming cut 1 base from V and 2 bases from J; bases unmatched to any gene: 3. The CDR3 runs 14 residues. CDR3 loop: CAWSAASGAYEQYF. CDR3 coding DNA: TGTGCCTGGAGTGCAGCTAGCGGGGCCTACGAGCAGTACTTC. Filled out from reference TRBV30 and TRBJ2-7, the complete variable domain reads SQTIHQWPATLVQPVGSPLSLECTVEGTSNPNLYWYRQAAGRGLQLLFYSVGIGQISSEVPQNLSASRPQDRQFILSSKKLLLSDSGFYLCAWSAASGAYEQYFGPGTRLTVT.

A single count supports this clone. This rearrangement joins TRBV2 to TRBJ2-7; D perhaps matches TRBD2 (6 bases). Per germline, CDR1 SNHLY and CDR2 FYNNEI. V shed 3 bases and J shed 1 base, with 10 bases lying between them. The CDR3 runs to 14 residues. The CDR3 DNA is TGTGCCAGCAGTGAGGGACTGGGTTCCTACGAGCAGTACTTC. This encodes CASSEGLGSYEQYF.

By sample fraction, this clone is large. The V gene is TRBV2, the J gene TRBJ1-4; the D gene is possibly TRBD1 (6 bases). CDR3 length equals 15 residues. Trimming stripped 4 bases from V and 2 bases from J, with 11 bases between. Germline assignment: CDR1 SNHLY and CDR2 FYNNEI. The DNA of the CDR3 is TGTGCCAGCAGTGGTTTGGGGGGCACTAATGAAAAACTGTTTTTT. Its protein product is CASSGLGGTNEKLFF.

J is TRBJ2-3 and V is TRBV7-3; D is perhaps TRBD1 (5 bases). The length of the CDR3 is 16 residues. CDR1 and CDR2 (germline): SGHTA, FQGTGA. The V end was cut by 5 bases, the J end by 3 bases, with 18 bases between. CDR3 sequence (DNA): TGTGCCAGCAGCCTAGGGGTCCAGCCTGGGACAGATACGCAGTATTTT. Translation: CASSLGVQPGTDTQYF.

This rearrangement joins TRBV6-5 to TRBJ1-5; D may be TRBD1 (6 bases). This CDR3 comprises 15 residues. Germline CDR1 is MNHEY and CDR2 is SVGAGI. The V and J ends lost 2 bases and 5 bases respectively, with 13 bases between them. Written as DNA, the CDR3 is TGTGCCAGCAGTTACGGACAGCCGGTCGATCAGCCCCAGCATTTT. Translated, it gives CASSYGQPVDQPQHF.

This clone has only one observation. The CDR3 region has the DNA TGTGCCAGCACTTCAGCGGGGGGGCACTACGAGCAGTACTTC. This translates into CASTSAGGHYEQYF. The J gene is TRBJ2-7, the V gene TRBV7-9; TRBD2 matches at 10 bases. The CDR3 runs to 14 residues. The V segment lost 7 bases and the J segment 3 bases; nucleotides outside the gene matches: 6. Germline CDR1 SEHNR, CDR2 FQNEAQ (reference sequence).